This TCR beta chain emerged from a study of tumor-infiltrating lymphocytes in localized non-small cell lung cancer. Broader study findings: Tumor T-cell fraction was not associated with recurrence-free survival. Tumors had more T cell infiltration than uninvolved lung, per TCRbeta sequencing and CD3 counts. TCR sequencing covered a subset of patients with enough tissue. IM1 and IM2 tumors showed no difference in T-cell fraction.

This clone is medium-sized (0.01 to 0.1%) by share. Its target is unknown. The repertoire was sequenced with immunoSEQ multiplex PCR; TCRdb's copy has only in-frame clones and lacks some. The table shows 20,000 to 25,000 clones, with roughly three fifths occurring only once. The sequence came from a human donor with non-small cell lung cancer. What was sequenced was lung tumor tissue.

The CDR3 reads CASNRFTDTQYF. The DNA of the CDR3 is TGTGCCAGCAACAGATTCACAGATACGCAGTATTTT. V and J are TRBV2 and TRBJ2-3; no clear D gene. V dropped 7 bases and J dropped 2 bases, with 7 bases sitting between them. The CDR3 is 12 amino acids. Germline lookup yields CDR1 SNHLY and CDR2 FYNNEI.